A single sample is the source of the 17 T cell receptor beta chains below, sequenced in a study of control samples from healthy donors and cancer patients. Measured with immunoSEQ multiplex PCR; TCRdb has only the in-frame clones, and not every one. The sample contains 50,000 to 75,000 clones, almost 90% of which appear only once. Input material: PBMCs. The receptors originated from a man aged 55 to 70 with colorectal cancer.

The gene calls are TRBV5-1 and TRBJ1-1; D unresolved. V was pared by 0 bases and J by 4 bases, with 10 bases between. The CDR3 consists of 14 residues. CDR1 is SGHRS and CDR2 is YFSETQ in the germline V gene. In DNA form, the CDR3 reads TGCGCCAGCAGCTTGGCCCGGTTTGGCACTGAAGCTTTCTTT. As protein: CASSLARFGTEAFF.

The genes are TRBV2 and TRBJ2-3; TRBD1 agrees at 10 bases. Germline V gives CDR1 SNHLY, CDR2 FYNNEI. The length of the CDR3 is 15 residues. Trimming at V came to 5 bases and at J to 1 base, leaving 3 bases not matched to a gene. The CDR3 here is CASSRGTGGTDTQYF. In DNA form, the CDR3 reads TGTGCCAGCAGTCGGGGGACAGGGGGCACAGATACGCAGTATTTT.

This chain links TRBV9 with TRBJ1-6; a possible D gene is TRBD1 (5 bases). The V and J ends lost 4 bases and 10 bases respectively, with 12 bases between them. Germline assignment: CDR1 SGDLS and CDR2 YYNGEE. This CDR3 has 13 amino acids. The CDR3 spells CASSYGGDSPLHF. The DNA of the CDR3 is TGTGCCAGCAGCTACGGGGGGGACTCACCCCTCCACTTT.

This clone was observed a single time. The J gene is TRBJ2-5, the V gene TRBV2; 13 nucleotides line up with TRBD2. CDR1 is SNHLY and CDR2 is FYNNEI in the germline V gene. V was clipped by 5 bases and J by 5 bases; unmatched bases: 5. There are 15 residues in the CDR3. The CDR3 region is CASSPLAGGPETQYF. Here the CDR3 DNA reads TGTGCCAGCAGTCCACTAGCGGGGGGGCCGGAGACCCAGTACTTC.

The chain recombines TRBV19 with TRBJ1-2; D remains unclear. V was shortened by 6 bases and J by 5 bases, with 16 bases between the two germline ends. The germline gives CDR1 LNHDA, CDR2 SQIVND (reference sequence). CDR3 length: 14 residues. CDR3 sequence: CASRRQGMEYGYTF. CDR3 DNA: TGTGCCAGTAGGCGACAAGGGATGGAGTATGGCTACACCTTC.

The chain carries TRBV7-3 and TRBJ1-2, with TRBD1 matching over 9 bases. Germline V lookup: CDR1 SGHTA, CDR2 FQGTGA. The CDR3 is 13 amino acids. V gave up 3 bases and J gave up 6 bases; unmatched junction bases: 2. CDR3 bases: TGTGCCAGCAGCTTCAGACAGGGGGATGGCTACACCTTC. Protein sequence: CASSFRQGDGYTF. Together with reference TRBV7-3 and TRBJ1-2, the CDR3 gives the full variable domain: GAGVSQTPSNKVTEKGKYVELRCDPISGHTALYWYRQSLGQGPEFLIYFQGTGAADDSGLPNDRFFAVRPEGSVSTLKIQRTERGDSAVYLCASSFRQGDGYTFGSGTRLTVV.

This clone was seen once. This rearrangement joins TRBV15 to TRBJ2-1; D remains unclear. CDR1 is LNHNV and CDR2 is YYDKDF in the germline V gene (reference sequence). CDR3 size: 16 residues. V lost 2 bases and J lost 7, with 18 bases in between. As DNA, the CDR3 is TGTGCCACCAGCAGATCCAGACAACTGCCTGGGAATGAGCAGTTCTTC. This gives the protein CATSRSRQLPGNEQFF.

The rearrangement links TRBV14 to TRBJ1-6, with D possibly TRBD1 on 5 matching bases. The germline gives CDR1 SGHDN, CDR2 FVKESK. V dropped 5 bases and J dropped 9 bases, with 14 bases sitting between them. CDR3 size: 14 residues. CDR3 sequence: CASSRDSGGSPLHF. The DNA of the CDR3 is TGTGCCAGCAGCAGGGACTCTGGGGGTTCACCCCTCCACTTT.

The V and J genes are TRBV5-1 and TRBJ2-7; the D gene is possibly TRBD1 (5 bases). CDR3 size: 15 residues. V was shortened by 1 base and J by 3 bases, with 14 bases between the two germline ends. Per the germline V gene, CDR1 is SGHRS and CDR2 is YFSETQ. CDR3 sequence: CASSLTGQNHYEQYF. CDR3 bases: TGCGCCAGCAGCTTGACCGGACAAAACCACTACGAGCAGTACTTC.

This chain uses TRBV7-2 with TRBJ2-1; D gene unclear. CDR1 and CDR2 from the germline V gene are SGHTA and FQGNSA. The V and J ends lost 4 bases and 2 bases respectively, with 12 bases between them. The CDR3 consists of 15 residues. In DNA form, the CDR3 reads TGTGCCAGCAGCTACGACTCCCTGACCTACAATGAGCAGTTCTTC. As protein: CASSYDSLTYNEQFF.

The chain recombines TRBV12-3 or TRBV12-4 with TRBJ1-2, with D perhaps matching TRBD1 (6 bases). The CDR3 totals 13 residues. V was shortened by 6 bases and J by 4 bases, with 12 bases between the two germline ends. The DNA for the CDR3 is TGTGCCAGCAGCCTCAGGGGAGGCTATGGCTACACCTTC. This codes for CASSLRGGYGYTF.

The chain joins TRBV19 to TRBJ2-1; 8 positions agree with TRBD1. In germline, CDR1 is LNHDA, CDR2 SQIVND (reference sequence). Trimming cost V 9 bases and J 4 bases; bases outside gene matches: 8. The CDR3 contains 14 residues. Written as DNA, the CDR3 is TGTGCCAGCGCAGATCAGGGGGCTTACAATGAGCAGTTCTTC. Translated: CASADQGAYNEQFF.

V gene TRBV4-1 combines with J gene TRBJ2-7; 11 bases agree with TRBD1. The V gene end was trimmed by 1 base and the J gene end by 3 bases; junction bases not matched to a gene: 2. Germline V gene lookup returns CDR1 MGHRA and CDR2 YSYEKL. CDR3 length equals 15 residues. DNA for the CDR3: TGCGCCAGCAGCCAAGCCGGGACAGGGGGCTACGAGCAGTACTTC. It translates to CASSQAGTGGYEQYF.

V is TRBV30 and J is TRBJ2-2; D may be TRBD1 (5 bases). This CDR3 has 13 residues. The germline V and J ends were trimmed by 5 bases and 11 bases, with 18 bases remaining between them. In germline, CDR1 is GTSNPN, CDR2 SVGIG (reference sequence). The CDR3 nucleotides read TGTGCCTGGGCCGGGCAGGGCGTGAGTGAGCTGTTTTTT. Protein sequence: CAWAGQGVSELFF.

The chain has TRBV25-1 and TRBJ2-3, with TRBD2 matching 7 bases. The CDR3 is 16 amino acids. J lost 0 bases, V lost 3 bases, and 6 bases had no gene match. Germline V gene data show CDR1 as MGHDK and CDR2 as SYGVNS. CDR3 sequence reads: CASSDGGRVSTDTQYF. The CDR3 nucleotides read TGTGCCAGCAGTGACGGAGGGAGGGTCAGCACAGATACGCAGTATTTT. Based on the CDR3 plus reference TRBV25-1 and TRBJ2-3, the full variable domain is EADIYQTPRYLVIGTGKKITLECSQTMGHDKMYWYQQDPGMELHLIHYSYGVNSTEKGDLSSESTVSRIRTEHFPLTLESARPSHTSQYLCASSDGGRVSTDTQYFGPGTRLTVL.

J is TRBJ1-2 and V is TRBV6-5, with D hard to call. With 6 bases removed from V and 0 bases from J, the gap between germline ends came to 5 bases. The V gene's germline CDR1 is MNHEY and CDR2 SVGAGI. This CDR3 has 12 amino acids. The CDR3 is CASSAANYGYTF. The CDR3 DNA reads TGTGCCAGCAGCGCAGCTAACTATGGCTACACCTTC.

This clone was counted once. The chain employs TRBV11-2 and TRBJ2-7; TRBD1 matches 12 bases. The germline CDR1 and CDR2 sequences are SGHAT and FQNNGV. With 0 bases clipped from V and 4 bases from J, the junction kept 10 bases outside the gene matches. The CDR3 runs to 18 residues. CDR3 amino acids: CASSLDRGTGGGWYEQYF. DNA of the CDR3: TGTGCCAGCAGCTTAGATAGAGGGACAGGGGGCGGATGGTACGAGCAGTACTTC.